Presented here are 16 T cell receptor beta chains from one specimen sequenced in a study of pediatric ulcerative colitis. Only in-frame clones appear in the TCRdb table, and some are missing; sequencing was by immunoSEQ multiplex PCR. The repertoire consists of 40,000 to 60,000 clones, with about 79% occurring once and the leading ten covering less than 4.5%. One to two pinch biopsies were taken from the rectum during colonoscopy. Sequencing was performed on gut tissue. The receptors stem from a girl between 10 and 17 years old with moderate ulcerative colitis.

Concerning this clone itself: The same CDR3 can be traced to other DNA sequences in this sample. The V call is TRBV5-1, the J call TRBJ2-3, with 8 nucleotides matching TRBD1. The V gene's germline CDR1 is SGHRS and CDR2 YFSETQ. The CDR3 has 14 amino acids. Trimming at V came to 2 bases and at J to 2 bases, leaving 1 base not matched to a gene. Here the CDR3 DNA reads TGCGCCAGCAGCTTACAGGGGGACACAGATACGCAGTATTTT. Translated: CASSLQGDTDTQYF.

This chain uses TRBV5-5 with TRBJ2-1; 16 bases align to TRBD2. The CDR3 is 17 amino acids. CDR1 is SGHKS, CDR2 YYEKEE, per germline (reference sequence). V shed 4 bases and J 5 bases; nucleotides not matched to a gene: 6. The CDR3 DNA is TGTGCCAGCAGCCCGGGACTAGCGGGGGGGCGGAACAATGAGCAGTTCTTC. Translation gives CASSPGLAGGRNNEQFF.

The chain recombines TRBV7-8 with TRBJ1-2, with TRBD1 as a possible D gene (5 bases). Between the trimmed V and J ends, which lost 1 base and 4 bases, there was a span of 10 bases. The CDR3 is made up of 14 amino acids. CDR1 is SGHVS, CDR2 FQNEAQ, per germline. The CDR3 protein is CASSLGQRGYGYTF. In nucleotides, the CDR3 is TGTGCCAGCAGCTTAGGACAGCGGGGCTATGGCTACACCTTC.

The J gene is TRBJ2-7, the V gene TRBV11-1, with D tentatively TRBD2 (5 bases). The germline CDR1 and CDR2 sequences are SGHAT and FQDESV (reference sequence). Trimming stripped 0 bases from V and 5 bases from J, with 14 bases between. The CDR3 sequence is 15 residues long. CDR3 amino acids: CASSLAGEVFHEQYF. The CDR3 coding sequence is TGTGCCAGCAGCTTAGCGGGAGAGGTGTTCCACGAGCAGTACTTC.

CDR3: CAWSVPQGPGEKLFF. The CDR3 DNA follows: TGTGCCTGGAGTGTACCTCAGGGGCCCGGTGAAAAACTGTTTTTT. This chain connects TRBV30 to TRBJ1-4; D might be TRBD1 (6 bases). The V gene's germline CDR1 is GTSNPN and CDR2 SVGIG (reference sequence). The CDR3 is made up of 15 amino acids. V shed 0 bases and J shed 7 bases, with 15 bases lying between them. The full variable domain, in which reference TRBV30 and TRBJ1-4 provide the parts outside the CDR3, is SQTIHQWPATLVQPVGSPLSLECTVEGTSNPNLYWYRQAAGRGLQLLFYSVGIGQISSEVPQNLSASRPQDRQFILSSKKLLLSDSGFYLCAWSVPQGPGEKLFFGSGTQLSVL.

The chain joins TRBV10-3 to TRBJ2-7; D gene uncertain. The V gene's germline CDR1 is ENHRY and CDR2 SYGVKD. The CDR3 is 12 residues long. Trimming took 2 bases from V and 7 from J, leaving 9 bases between them. CDR3 DNA sequence: TGTGCCATCAGTGAGGTTGGGGATGAGCAGTACTTC. Encoded protein: CAISEVGDEQYF.

V and J are TRBV6-1 and TRBJ1-3; D gene ambiguous. The CDR3 has 14 amino acids. Looked up from germline, CDR1 is MNHNS and CDR2 is SASEGT. V was shortened by 7 bases and J by 0 bases, with 10 bases between the two germline ends. CDR3 sequence (DNA): TGTGCCAGCACGCCCCGGTACTCTGGAAACACCATATATTTT. It yields the protein CASTPRYSGNTIYF.

This chain links TRBV9 with TRBJ2-5, with D possibly TRBD2 on 6 matching bases. This CDR3 region has 16 residues. The germline CDR1 and CDR2 sequences are SGDLS and YYNGEE. Deletions cut 0 bases from V and 2 bases from J, with 14 bases between. The CDR3 loop is CASSVALWGGQETQYF. The CDR3, as DNA: TGTGCCAGCAGCGTAGCTTTGTGGGGAGGACAAGAGACCCAGTACTTC.

This clone was found once. V gene TRBV6-1 combines with J gene TRBJ1-4; D call uncertain. Germline-derived CDR1 and CDR2 are MNHNS and SASEGT. V was shortened by 1 base and J by 7 bases, with 10 bases between the two germline ends. This CDR3 region has 14 residues. The CDR3 DNA reads TGTGCCAGCAGTGAAGTTCGGCAGATTGAAAAACTGTTTTTT. Protein sequence: CASSEVRQIEKLFF.

This clone has just a few counts. The V call is TRBV9, the J call TRBJ1-3; D remains ambiguous. Germline-derived CDR1 and CDR2 are SGDLS and YYNGEE. Trimming pared 0 bases from V and 2 bases from J, leaving 15 bases between. The CDR3 is 17 residues long. The CDR3 sequence is CASSVGPAGTTGNTIYF. The CDR3 bases are TGTGCCAGCAGCGTAGGACCCGCAGGCACTACTGGAAACACCATATATTTT. The full variable domain, in which reference TRBV9 and TRBJ1-3 provide the parts outside the CDR3, is DSGVTQTPKHLITATGQRVTLRCSPRSGDLSVYWYQQSLDQGLQFLIQYYNGEERAKGNILERFSAQQFPDLHSELNLSSLELGDSALYFCASSVGPAGTTGNTIYFGEGSWLTVV.

The CDR3 sequence: CASSPEQGSQYF. The CDR3 coding sequence is TGTGCCAGCAGCCCCGAACAGGGTTCGCAGTATTTT. The chain uses TRBV5-8 and TRBJ2-3, with a weak D call TRBD1 (6 bases). Trimming shortened V by 4 bases and J by 10 bases, and 13 bases separated the two germline ends. CDR1 and CDR2 from the germline V gene are SGHTS and YDEGEE. The CDR3 contains 12 residues.

This clone was seen a single time. The chain combines TRBV5-8 with TRBJ2-1, with 8 bases aligning to TRBD2. CDR1 and CDR2 from the germline V gene are SGHTS and YDEGEE. J lost 3 bases, V lost 0 bases, and 2 bases had no gene match. The CDR3 runs 15 residues. As DNA, the CDR3 is TGTGCCAGCAGCTTGGACGGGGGGGGCTACAATGAGCAGTTCTTC. Translating gives CASSLDGGGYNEQFF.

The chain combines TRBV5-4 with TRBJ2-7, with TRBD2 identical over 7 bases. CDR3 size: 14 residues. The V gene end was trimmed by 0 bases and the J gene end by 5 bases; junction bases not matched to a gene: 5. Germline V gene lookup returns CDR1 SGHNT and CDR2 YYREEE (reference sequence). The CDR3 DNA sequence: TGTGCCAGCAGCTTGGGGGGGACTACCCACGAGCAGTACTTC. As protein: CASSLGGTTHEQYF.

The CDR3 loop reads CASRGQGRSYEQYF. Written as DNA, the CDR3 is TGTGCCAGCAGGGGACAGGGACGGTCCTACGAGCAGTACTTC. This chain connects TRBV28 to TRBJ2-7; 9 nucleotides agree with TRBD1. The CDR3 covers 14 residues. CDR1 is MDHEN and CDR2 is SYDVKM in the germline V gene. V was pared by 6 bases and J by 1 base, with 4 bases of the junction left unmatched.

The rearrangement uses TRBV30 and TRBJ2-3, with D tentatively TRBD2 (6 bases). The germline gives CDR1 GTSNPN, CDR2 SVGIG (reference sequence). This CDR3 comprises 13 residues. V shed 8 bases and J shed 2 bases, with 14 bases lying between them. DNA for the CDR3: TGTGCCCAAAGGAGGGGATACACAGATACGCAGTATTTT. This encodes CAQRRGYTDTQYF.

This clone has just a few counts. The V gene is TRBV6-5, the J gene TRBJ2-1, with TRBD1 as a possible D gene (5 bases). Germline-derived CDR1 and CDR2 are MNHEY and SVGAGI. The V end lost 8 bases, the J end lost 10 bases, and 9 bases lay between the germline ends. The CDR3 totals 10 residues. CDR3 loop: CASANREQFF. CDR3 coding DNA: TGTGCCAGCGCGAACAGGGAGCAGTTCTTC.